This TCR beta chain was sequenced during a study of early T cells in non-severe SARS-CoV-2 infection. The CDR3 is made up of 13 amino acids. Germline V CDR1 and CDR2: MNHNS, SASEGT. The V gene end was trimmed by 6 bases and the J gene end by 14 bases; junction bases not matched to a gene: 9. This clonotype has a count of ten or more. Molecules of cDNA were individually given unique molecular identifiers that were attached to them. Using its own MiXCR run on the 5' RACE reads, TCRdb lists one record per CDR3 protein. Among fewer than 30,000 distinct CDR3 sequences, about 5.1% were seen once, and the ten largest hold 3.5% to 4.5%.

The source material was whole blood. The genes are TRBV6-1 and TRBJ1-6; 8 bases agree with TRBD1. This clonotype was obtained from an adult who was a healthcare worker with PCR-confirmed SARS-CoV-2 infection or an uninfected control (not recorded which). The DNA of the CDR3 is TGTGCCAGCAGCCCGTCCCGGGACAGGTCCCTCCACTTT. Translated: CASSPSRDRSLHF.